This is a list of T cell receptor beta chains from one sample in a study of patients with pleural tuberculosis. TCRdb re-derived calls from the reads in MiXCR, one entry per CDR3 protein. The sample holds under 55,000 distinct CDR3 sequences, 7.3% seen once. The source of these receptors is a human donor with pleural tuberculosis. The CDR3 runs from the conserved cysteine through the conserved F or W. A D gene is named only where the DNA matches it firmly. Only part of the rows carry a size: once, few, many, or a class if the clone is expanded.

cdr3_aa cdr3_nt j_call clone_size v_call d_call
CSAPIGGRMQPQHF TGCAGTGCCCCGATAGGGGGGAGGATGCAGCCCCAGCATTTT TRBJ1-5 many TRBV20-1 NA
CSARDGGVEAFF TGCAGTGCTAGAGATGGGGGAGTTGAAGCTTTCTTT TRBJ1-1 many TRBV20-1 NA
CASRTSGTLYNEQFF TGTGCCAGTCGCACTAGCGGGACTCTCTACAATGAGCAGTTCTTC TRBJ2-1 many TRBV11-2 TRBD2
CASSALAHSNQPQHF TGTGCCAGTAGCGCCCTTGCCCACTCCAATCAGCCCCAGCATTTT TRBJ1-5 many TRBV19 NA
CASSTPLASAYNEQFF TGTGCCAGTAGTACTCCCCTTGCTAGCGCATACAATGAGCAGTTCTTC TRBJ2-1 many TRBV19 NA
CASSLAGGQGYTF TGTGCCAGCAGTTTAGCAGGGGGACAGGGCTACACCTTC TRBJ1-2 once TRBV27 TRBD1
CASSRPGAYNEQFF TGTGCCAGCAGCAGACCCGGGGCCTACAATGAGCAGTTCTTC TRBJ2-1 NA TRBV4-2 NA
CASRLAGDTGELFF TGTGCCAGCAGACTAGCGGGAGACACCGGGGAGCTGTTTTTT TRBJ2-2 many TRBV6-1 TRBD2
CASSWVEYNEQFF TGTGCCAGCAGCTGGGTGGAGTACAATGAGCAGTTCTTC TRBJ2-1 NA TRBV11-2 NA
CASRTGADTQYF TGTGCCAGCAGAACAGGGGCAGATACGCAGTATTTT TRBJ2-3 many TRBV2 TRBD1
CASSVATEYGYTF TGTGCCAGCAGCGTAGCGACCGAATATGGCTACACCTTC TRBJ1-2 few TRBV9 NA
CSARGRVNTEAFF TGCAGTGCTAGGGGGAGGGTGAACACTGAAGCTTTCTTT TRBJ1-1 many TRBV20-1 NA
CASNPGQTTDTQYF TGTGCCAGCAATCCGGGACAAACCACAGATACGCAGTATTTT TRBJ2-3 many TRBV27 NA
CATLASSAYEQYF TGTGCCACCCTAGCGTCGAGCGCCTACGAGCAGTACTTC TRBJ2-7 many TRBV10-3 NA
CASSQVGPNEQFF TGCGCCAGCAGCCAAGTGGGTCCCAATGAGCAGTTCTTC TRBJ2-1 many TRBV4-1 NA
CASSDETDGYTF TGTGCCAGCAGTGATGAGACCGATGGCTACACCTTC TRBJ1-2 many TRBV2 NA
CASSWESGSDNEQFF TGTGCCAGCAGCTGGGAAAGCGGGAGTGACAATGAGCAGTTCTTC TRBJ2-1 NA TRBV9 TRBD2
CSAREQNYEQYF TGCAGTGCTAGAGAACAGAACTACGAGCAGTACTTC TRBJ2-7 many TRBV20-1 NA
CASSPFDTQYF TGTGCCAGCAGCCCCTTCGATACGCAGTATTTT TRBJ2-3 many TRBV12-3/TRBV12-4 NA
CSATTANEQFF TGCAGTGCTACCACGGCCAATGAGCAGTTCTTC TRBJ2-1 many TRBV20-1 NA
CSARGLSDEQFF TGCAGTGCTAGGGGCCTGAGCGATGAGCAGTTCTTC TRBJ2-1 many TRBV20-1 NA
CASSLTLGTGGLEQYF TGTGCCAGCAGTTTAACACTCGGGACAGGGGGTCTGGAGCAGTACTTC TRBJ2-7 many TRBV12-3/TRBV12-4 TRBD1